This passage covers 4 T cell receptor beta chains from one sample sequenced in a study of OX40 agonist ivuxolimab in advanced cancers. The library was generated by the immunoSEQ multiplex PCR assay. TCRdb provides this immuneACCESS table in a form limited to in-frame rearrangements. Some clones are lacking; in checked studies, under half of them reflect an unresolved V gene, and why the rest are absent is not known. The sample profile shows 40,000 to 60,000 clones; around 81% of them were found once. Approximately 6.6% of the sample comes from the top ten. This sample comprised CD4+ or CD8+ T cells sorted from blood, obtained in a trial of the OX40 agonist ivuxolimab. The receptor source for this set is an adult with an advanced solid tumor such as melanoma, head and neck, liver or kidney cancer.

The V gene is TRBV28, the J gene TRBJ2-7; TRBD2 matches at 10 bases. Losses at the gene ends were 5 bases for V and 7 bases for J; bases not matched to a gene: 14. Germline lookup yields CDR1 MDHEN and CDR2 SYDVKM. This CDR3 region has 16 residues. CDR3 DNA: TGTGCCAGCAGTCCTCTATCCCCGGGACTAGCGAGGGAGCAGTACTTC. This codes for CASSPLSPGLAREQYF.

This clone was picked up one time. V is TRBV5-4 and J is TRBJ1-1; 8 positions agree with TRBD1. This CDR3 has 14 amino acids. Germline assignment: CDR1 SGHNT and CDR2 YYREEE (reference sequence). Unmatched junction bases numbered 6, after V lost 4 bases and J lost 4 bases. The CDR3: CASSPPDRVTEAFF. The CDR3 DNA reads as TGTGCCAGCAGCCCACCGGACAGGGTCACTGAAGCTTTCTTT. The whole variable domain, filled in from reference TRBV5-4 and TRBJ1-1, reads ETGVTQSPTHLIKTRGQQVTLRCSSQSGHNTVSWYQQALGQGPQFIFQYYREEENGRGNFPPRFSGLQFPNYSSELNVNALELDDSALYLCASSPPDRVTEAFFGQGTRLTVV.

The rearrangement uses TRBV9 and TRBJ2-3; D is uncertain. Germline CDR1 SGDLS, CDR2 YYNGEE. This CDR3 is built from 12 residues. Trimming cost V 3 bases and J 4 bases, with 6 bases left between them. CDR3 bases: TGTGCCAGCAGCGCCTACGCAGATACGCAGTATTTT. Translating gives CASSAYADTQYF.

The chain couples TRBV4-2 to TRBJ1-2; 8 bases align to TRBD1. V was clipped by 4 bases and J by 5 bases; unmatched bases: 3. This CDR3 region has 13 residues. CDR1 is LGHNA and CDR2 is YNFKEQ in the germline V gene. The CDR3 protein is CASSPGQDYGYTF. CDR3 DNA sequence: TGTGCCAGCAGCCCGGGACAGGATTATGGCTACACCTTC.